These 8 T cell receptor beta chains share one sample of origin, sequenced in a study of cytomegalovirus exposure and HLA in healthy donors. PCR employed 60 Vbeta and 13 Jbeta primers. Generated by immunoSEQ multiplex PCR, the TCRdb table keeps only in-frame clones and is missing some. The repertoire holds 110,000 to 150,000 clones, around three quarters seen once, with 6.8% in the top ten. The sequenced sample was PBMCs. These receptors were taken from a man in his forties or fifties in good health and CMV-seropositive.

The rearrangement uses TRBV6-5 and TRBJ1-5; 8 nucleotides match TRBD1. Trimming at V came to 6 bases and at J to 7 bases, leaving 8 bases not matched to a gene. Germline V gene data show CDR1 as MNHEY and CDR2 as SVGAGI. This CDR3 is 14 amino acids long. The DNA of the CDR3 is TGTGCCAGCAGCCTACAGGGGGGAAGACAGCCCCAGCATTTT. It is translated as CASSLQGGRQPQHF.

V and J are TRBV19 and TRBJ2-3, with 7 bases that match TRBD2. The CDR3 contains 15 residues. The germline gives CDR1 LNHDA, CDR2 SQIVND (reference sequence). V lost 4 bases to trimming and J lost 1 base; unmatched junction nucleotides: 5. The CDR3, as DNA: TGTGCCAGTAGTACCGGACTAGTCGGCACAGATACGCAGTATTTT. This gives the protein CASSTGLVGTDTQYF.

V usage is TRBV9 and J usage is TRBJ2-2; the match to TRBD2 covers 9 bases. Trimming cost V 0 bases and J 7 bases; bases outside gene matches: 10. The length of the CDR3 is 17 residues. Germline lookup yields CDR1 SGDLS and CDR2 YYNGEE. CDR3 sequence (DNA): TGTGCCAGCAGCGTAGAGGATCTAGCGGGACCCCACGGGGAGCTGTTTTTT. This codes for CASSVEDLAGPHGELFF.

The chain is built from TRBV27 and TRBJ1-3; 9 bases align to TRBD1. The CDR3 length is 15 residues. V shed 8 bases, J shed 1 base, and the junction held 6 bases outside the gene matches. CDR1 is MNHEY, CDR2 SMNVEV, per germline (reference sequence). The CDR3, as DNA: TGTGCCAGCTCGACAGGGACAGGGTCTGGAAACACCATATATTTT. As protein: CASSTGTGSGNTIYF.

V usage is TRBV9 and J usage is TRBJ2-4; tentative D call: TRBD1 (5 bases). This CDR3 has 15 amino acids. Trimming stripped 4 bases from V and 6 bases from J, with 17 bases between. From germline, CDR1 is SGDLS and CDR2 YYNGEE. The CDR3 reads CASSPQDIMGNIQYF. The CDR3 DNA reads as TGTGCCAGCAGCCCACAGGATATAATGGGAAACATTCAGTACTTC.

The rearrangement links TRBV7-2 to TRBJ2-7; 10 nucleotides match TRBD2. Trimming removed 4 bases from V and 3 bases from J; junction bases left unmatched: 6. The CDR3 consists of 15 residues. CDR1 and CDR2 from the germline V gene are SGHTA and FQGNSA. The CDR3 reads CASSSPLAGDYEQYF. CDR3 DNA: TGTGCCAGCAGCTCGCCTCTAGCGGGAGACTACGAGCAGTACTTC. The full variable domain, rest sourced from reference TRBV7-2 and TRBJ2-7, is GAGVSQSPSNKVTEKGKDVELRCDPISGHTALYWYRQSLGQGLEFLIYFQGNSAPDKSGLPSDRFSAERTGGSVSTLTIQRTQQEDSAVYLCASSSPLAGDYEQYFGPGTRLTVT.

The chain employs TRBV7-2 and TRBJ2-5, with a weak D call TRBD2 (6 bases). Deletions cut 2 bases from V and 0 bases from J, with 10 bases between. Germline V lookup: CDR1 SGHTA, CDR2 FQGNSA. The CDR3 covers 15 residues. The CDR3: CASSLRGLYQETQYF. CDR3 in DNA: TGTGCCAGCAGCTTAAGGGGACTTTACCAAGAGACCCAGTACTTC.

The chain uses TRBV7-9 and TRBJ2-1, with 11 positions matching TRBD1. Germline CDR1 reads SEHNR; CDR2 reads FQNEAQ (reference sequence). Unmatched junction bases numbered 6, after V lost 5 bases and J lost 6 bases. This CDR3 has 15 amino acids. CDR3 protein: CASSLDRGPVNEQFF. CDR3 DNA: TGTGCCAGCAGCCTGGACAGGGGGCCCGTCAATGAGCAGTTCTTC. The full variable domain, its missing parts supplied by reference TRBV7-9 and TRBJ2-1, is DTGVSQNPRHKITKRGQNVTFRCDPISEHNRLYWYRQTLGQGPEFLTYFQNEAQLEKSRLLSDRFSAERPKGSFSTLEIQRTEQGDSAMYLCASSLDRGPVNEQFFGPGTRLTVL.